This T cell receptor (beta chain) was sequenced for a study of regulatory T cells in long-lasting Graves disease. Researchers made TCR beta libraries by using iRepertoire HTBI primers and running Arm-PCR on CDR3 regions. In TCRdb, the multiplex PCR reads were re-called with MiXCR into one record per CDR3 protein. Counted here are a few hundred thousand distinct CDR3 sequences, roughly 25% occurring once; the ten biggest clones make up approximately 28%. As to time point: persistent/refractory GD, antithyroid drugs over 5 years with positive TRAb. Scientists built the TCR library using RNA that was extracted from PBMCs. A peripheral blood sample, roughly 8.5 milliliters in volume, was drawn into EDTA tubes. Germline V gene lookup returns CDR1 LNHDA and CDR2 SQIVND (reference sequence). CDR3 length equals 17 residues. V shed 5 bases and J 5 bases; nucleotides not matched to a gene: 13.

V gene TRBV19 combines with J gene TRBJ2-2; TRBD1 matches at 8 bases. The receptor's source is a woman aged 40 to 50 with Graves disease. This material consisted of peripheral blood mononuclear cells (PBMCs), taken when the disease was refractory, from a patient treated with antithyroid drugs. CDR3 bases: TGTGCCAGTAGTCCTGGGCAGGGGGCGGGGTGGACCGGGGAGCTGTTTTTT. This codes for CASSPGQGAGWTGELFF.